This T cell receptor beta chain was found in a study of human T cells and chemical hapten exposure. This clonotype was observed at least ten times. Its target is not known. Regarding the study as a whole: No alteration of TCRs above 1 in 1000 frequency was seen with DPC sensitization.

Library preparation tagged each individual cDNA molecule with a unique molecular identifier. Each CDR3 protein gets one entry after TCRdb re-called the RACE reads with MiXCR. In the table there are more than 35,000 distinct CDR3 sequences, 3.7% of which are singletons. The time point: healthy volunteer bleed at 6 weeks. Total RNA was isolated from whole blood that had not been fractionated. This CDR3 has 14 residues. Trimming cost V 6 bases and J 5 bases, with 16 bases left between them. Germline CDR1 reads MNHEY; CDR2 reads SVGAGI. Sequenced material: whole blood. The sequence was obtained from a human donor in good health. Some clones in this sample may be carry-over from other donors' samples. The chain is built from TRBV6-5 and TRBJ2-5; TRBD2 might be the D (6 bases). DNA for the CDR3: TGTGCCAGCAGGCGGGACGCGACTGGGGAGACCCAGTACTTC. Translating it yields CASRRDATGETQYF.